One and the same sample provided the 22 T cell receptor beta chains below, sequenced in a study of cytomegalovirus exposure and HLA in healthy donors (dated by TCRdb to 2015 to 2018). Library construction relied on the immunoSEQ multiplex PCR assay. A mixture of 60 forward primers for TCR Vbeta segments and 13 reverse primers for TCR Jbeta segments was used in the multiplex PCR. Held by TCRdb, this immuneACCESS table contains in-frame sequences only and omits some clones. Under half of the omission traces to an unresolved V gene where checked; the cause of the rest is unknown. The sample table records around 150,000 clones; 65% to 80% of these occur just once. Roughly 2% of the sample rests with the top ten. The material sequenced was PBMCs. The receptors derive from a female donor in good health and CMV-seronegative.

The chain recombines TRBV6-5 with TRBJ1-6; D may be TRBD1 (5 bases). V gave up 6 bases and J gave up 8 bases, with 11 bases separating them. Germline V gene sequence: CDR1 MNHEY, CDR2 SVGAGI. CDR3 length: 13 amino acids. The CDR3 coding sequence is TGTGCCAGCAGCCTGGGACTCCATTCACCCCTCCACTTT. This encodes CASSLGLHSPLHF.

The chain has TRBV6-5 and TRBJ1-2; the match to TRBD1 covers 8 bases. With 7 bases clipped from V and 6 bases from J, the junction kept 7 bases outside the gene matches. The CDR3 is made up of 13 amino acids. CDR1 is MNHEY, CDR2 SVGAGI, per germline. In nucleotides, the CDR3 is TGTGCCAGCAAGAGGACAGGGTGGGATGGCTACACCTTC. It translates to CASKRTGWDGYTF.

V and J are TRBV7-8 and TRBJ2-1, with a tentative D call TRBD1 (6 bases). Trimming removed 2 bases at V and 2 bases at J, with 10 bases between. In germline, CDR1 is SGHVS, CDR2 FQNEAQ. CDR3 length: 15 amino acids. The CDR3 sequence is CASSLTQGTYNEQFF. In DNA, the CDR3 is TGTGCCAGCAGCTTAACACAGGGTACCTACAATGAGCAGTTCTTC.

The V call is TRBV19, the J call TRBJ2-7; 9 bases are shared with TRBD1. The germline gives CDR1 LNHDA, CDR2 SQIVND (reference sequence). The CDR3 consists of 15 residues. The V segment lost 1 base and the J segment 6 bases; nucleotides outside the gene matches: 7. In nucleotides, the CDR3 is TGTGCCAGTAGTATAGGCCGGGACAGGGATGGCGAGCAGTACTTC. Residues: CASSIGRDRDGEQYF.

The chain recombines TRBV27 with TRBJ1-1, with D hard to call. Trimming stripped 8 bases from V and 0 bases from J, with 7 bases between. The CDR3 contains 12 residues. Germline values: CDR1 MNHEY, CDR2 SMNVEV (reference sequence). The CDR3 sequence is CASGLMNTEAFF. In DNA, the CDR3 is TGTGCCAGCGGCCTCATGAACACTGAAGCTTTCTTT.

This clone has just one count. V and J are TRBV5-1 and TRBJ1-1, with D maybe TRBD1 (6 bases). The V end was cut by 4 bases, the J end by 3 bases, with 13 bases between. This CDR3 has 14 residues. Germline V CDR1 and CDR2: SGHRS, YFSETQ. CDR3 sequence (DNA): TGCGCCAGCAGCCCACAGGGTTGGGACACTGAAGCTTTCTTT. Protein product: CASSPQGWDTEAFF.

The sample holds one count of this clone. The gene calls are TRBV2 and TRBJ1-1; D gene unclear. The CDR3 is 14 amino acids. V lost 3 bases and J 4 bases, leaving 12 bases between the germline ends. The germline V gene has CDR1 SNHLY and CDR2 FYNNEI. The CDR3 coding sequence is TGTGCCAGCAGTGATTTCTCCCTGGCCACTGAAGCTTTCTTT. Protein: CASSDFSLATEAFF.

This clone was observed once. The chain uses TRBV11-2 and TRBJ2-5; 10 nucleotides align to TRBD2. With 5 bases clipped from V and 5 bases from J, the junction kept 8 bases outside the gene matches. The CDR3 loop spans 15 amino acids. CDR1 is SGHAT, CDR2 FQNNGV, per germline. The CDR3 spells CASSPSGTSVETQYF. In DNA, the CDR3 is TGTGCCAGCAGCCCAAGTGGGACTAGCGTGGAGACCCAGTACTTC.

The chain employs TRBV9 and TRBJ1-4, with 9 bases aligning to TRBD1. With V trimmed by 3 bases and J by 4 bases, 10 bases remained unmatched. Germline values: CDR1 SGDLS, CDR2 YYNGEE. CDR3 size: 17 residues. CDR3 residues: CASSANRDRAINEKLFF. The CDR3 DNA reads TGTGCCAGCAGCGCGAATCGGGACAGGGCGATTAATGAAAAACTGTTTTTT.

V usage is TRBV5-5 and J usage is TRBJ2-2; D is perhaps TRBD2 (5 bases). The CDR3 totals 15 residues. Per germline, CDR1 SGHKS and CDR2 YYEKEE (reference sequence). Trimming removed 4 bases at V and 2 bases at J, with 12 bases between. This CDR3 is CASSTLGINTGELFF. The CDR3 nucleotides read TGTGCCAGCAGCACCCTCGGGATCAACACCGGGGAGCTGTTTTTT.

This chain links TRBV5-1 with TRBJ2-3; 9 bases are a match to TRBD2. Germline CDR1 reads SGHRS; CDR2 reads YFSETQ. The CDR3 covers 15 residues. V lost 6 bases to trimming and J lost 2 bases; unmatched junction nucleotides: 7. The CDR3 protein is CASNRLAGNTDTQYF. The CDR3 coding sequence is TGCGCCAGCAATAGGCTAGCGGGGAACACAGATACGCAGTATTTT.

V gene TRBV7-9 combines with J gene TRBJ1-1; D call uncertain. The CDR3 has 17 residues. With 7 bases removed from V and 4 bases from J, the gap between germline ends came to 25 bases. From germline, CDR1 is SEHNR and CDR2 FQNEAQ (reference sequence). CDR3 in amino acids: CASTIERRGNSSTEAFF. The CDR3 region has the DNA TGTGCCAGCACCATTGAACGCCGGGGAAATAGTAGCACTGAAGCTTTCTTT.

CDR3 sequence (DNA): TGTGCCAGCAGCGCGCTCGACAGTGAGCAGTACTTC. Its translation: CASSALDSEQYF. The chain carries TRBV7-9 and TRBJ2-7; D might be TRBD1 (5 bases). V shed 5 bases and J shed 7 bases, with 12 bases lying between them. The V gene's germline CDR1 is SEHNR and CDR2 FQNEAQ (reference sequence). CDR3 length: 12 amino acids. Based on the CDR3 plus reference TRBV7-9 and TRBJ2-7, the full variable domain is DTGVSQNPRHKITKRGQNVTFRCDPISEHNRLYWYRQTLGQGPEFLTYFQNEAQLEKSRLLSDRFSAERPKGSFSTLEIQRTEQGDSAMYLCASSALDSEQYFGPGTRLTVT.

The chain is built from TRBV7-2 and TRBJ2-7; a weak D match, TRBD2 (7 bases). Germline lookup yields CDR1 SGHTA and CDR2 FQGNSA. The CDR3 loop spans 16 amino acids. Trimming pared 1 base from V and 2 bases from J, leaving 15 bases between. The CDR3 DNA follows: TGTGCCAGCAGCTTAGGCGGGGGCCCATACCCCTACGAGCAGTACTTC. This codes for CASSLGGGPYPYEQYF.

The rearrangement joins TRBV7-8 to TRBJ1-2; D is ambiguous. Trimming stripped 4 bases from V and 7 bases from J, with 16 bases between. The CDR3 runs 14 residues. Germline V lookup: CDR1 SGHVS, CDR2 FQNEAQ. The CDR3 region has the DNA TGTGCCAGCAGCTACGCGGGGTCGGCAGCTGGCTACACCTTC. Protein sequence: CASSYAGSAAGYTF.

This clone rates as medium-sized (0.01 to 0.1%). The CDR3 sequence: CASSMGLEPNEQFF. The CDR3 nucleotides are TGTGCCAGTAGTATGGGACTGGAACCCAATGAGCAGTTCTTC. The chain employs TRBV19 and TRBJ2-1; TRBD2 is a possible D gene (6 bases). Germline V CDR1 and CDR2: LNHDA, SQIVND (reference sequence). The V gene lost 3 bases and the J gene lost 6 bases, with 12 bases spanning the gap. The CDR3 has 14 residues.

V is TRBV5-1 and J is TRBJ2-7; 8 bases fit TRBD1. This CDR3 is built from 15 residues. Losses at the gene ends were 3 bases for V and 4 bases for J; bases not matched to a gene: 9. Per the germline V gene, CDR1 is SGHRS and CDR2 is YFSETQ. CDR3 residues: CASSWGTGGGYEQYF. The DNA of the CDR3 is TGCGCCAGCAGCTGGGGGACAGGCGGTGGTTACGAGCAGTACTTC.

This clone was seen a few times. The J gene is TRBJ2-7, the V gene TRBV5-1; TRBD2 matches 7 bases. CDR1 and CDR2 from the germline V gene are SGHRS and YFSETQ. The CDR3 is 15 amino acids. The junction had 9 bases not matched to a gene; V was cut back by 1 base and J by 5 bases. CDR3 sequence: CASSLWGEGPNEQYF. The CDR3, as DNA: TGCGCCAGCAGCTTGTGGGGGGAGGGCCCCAACGAGCAGTACTTC. Full variable domain (rest looked up from reference TRBV5-1 and TRBJ2-7): KAGVTQTPRYLIKTRGQQVTLSCSPISGHRSVSWYQQTPGQGLQFLFEYFSETQRNKGNFPGRFSGRQFSNSRSEMNVSTLELGDSALYLCASSLWGEGPNEQYFGPGTRLTVT.

The chain has TRBV6-5 and TRBJ2-5; 10 bases line up with TRBD1. CDR3 length: 14 residues. Germline V gene lookup returns CDR1 MNHEY and CDR2 SVGAGI. J was trimmed by 7 bases and V by 6 bases; bases with no gene match: 8. CDR3 region: CASRDRGRLGTQYF. The CDR3 DNA sequence: TGTGCCAGCAGAGACAGGGGGCGGTTGGGGACCCAGTACTTC.

The chain employs TRBV2 and TRBJ2-3, with TRBD2 matching over 7 bases. The V gene's germline CDR1 is SNHLY and CDR2 FYNNEI. This CDR3 is 11 amino acids long. The J segment lost 7 bases and the V segment lost 8 bases, leaving 3 bases of the junction unmatched. CDR3 nucleotides: TGTGCCAGCGGGGGGGGGTATACGCAGTATTTT. It encodes CASGGGYTQYF.

The rearrangement links TRBV5-6 to TRBJ1-3; weak D call: TRBD1 (6 bases). Trimming took 5 bases from V and 1 from J, leaving 16 bases between them. The germline CDR1 and CDR2 sequences are SGHDT and YYEEEE. This CDR3 comprises 16 residues. The CDR3 DNA is TGTGCCAGCAGTCTGATTCCCCAGGGGTCTGGAAACACCATATATTTT. Translated, it gives CASSLIPQGSGNTIYF.

The rearrangement links TRBV5-1 to TRBJ1-1; a possible D gene is TRBD1 (5 bases). Trimming took off 1 base at V and 3 bases at J, with 10 bases between the two ends. The germline V gene has CDR1 SGHRS and CDR2 YFSETQ. CDR3 length equals 14 residues. The CDR3 reads CASSLWRDDTEAFF. CDR3 in DNA: TGCGCCAGCAGCTTGTGGAGGGACGACACTGAAGCTTTCTTT.